The 5 T cell receptor beta chains presented below share a single source sample, sequenced in a study of blood T cells in healthy people across ages. With a J-beta primer mix and a sample-barcoded 5' primer, a second PCR ran roughly 6 to 11 cycles. TCRdb re-called the 5' RACE reads through MiXCR, storing one row per CDR3 protein. The repertoire holds roughly 680,000 distinct CDR3 sequences, with more than 45% as singletons. The sample consisted of blood. The receptor set was obtained from a woman aged 80 or over in good health.

This clonotype was counted many times. This may be a read error: a much more frequent sequence differs by one nucleotide. This chain uses TRBV6-5 with TRBJ2-5; 7 bases map to TRBD2. Germline CDR1 reads MNHEY; CDR2 reads SVGAGI. V dropped 0 bases and J dropped 11; count of bases not matched to a gene: 6. The CDR3 extends over 13 amino acids. The DNA for the CDR3 is TGTGCCAGCAGTTACTCAGCGGGGAGTGAGCAGTACTTC. Its translation: CASSYSAGSEQYF.

J is TRBJ2-2 and V is TRBV12-3 or TRBV12-4; D gene uncertain. The CDR3 runs 13 residues. The ends were cut back, 3 bases at V and 7 bases at J, with 9 bases in the middle. The CDR3 sequence: CASSFQVNGELFF. CDR3 nucleotide sequence: TGTGCCAGCAGTTTCCAAGTAAACGGGGAGCTGTTTTTT.

The gene calls are TRBV29-1 and TRBJ1-1; D not resolved. The CDR3 has 11 amino acids. Deletions cut 8 bases from V and 2 bases from J, with 9 bases between. Germline V gene lookup returns CDR1 SQVTM and CDR2 ANQGSEA. The CDR3 bases are TGCAGCCTTACCTCTAACACTGAAGCTTTCTTT. Translation gives CSLTSNTEAFF.

This chain connects TRBV30 to TRBJ2-5; D perhaps matches TRBD1 (5 bases). This CDR3 region has 13 residues. V gave up 0 bases and J gave up 5 bases, with 10 bases separating them. Germline lookup yields CDR1 GTSNPN and CDR2 SVGIG (reference sequence). Written as DNA, the CDR3 is TGTGCCTGGAGTGTCGGTCAGGGTGAGACCCAGTACTTC. Protein product: CAWSVGQGETQYF.

The sample holds many counts of this clonotype. This chain's CDR3 is CATSIEPTGANVLTF. Here the CDR3 DNA reads TGTGCCACCAGCATAGAGCCCACTGGGGCCAACGTCCTGACTTTC. V usage is TRBV15 and J usage is TRBJ2-6; D is ambiguous. Germline V gives CDR1 LNHNV, CDR2 YYDKDF (reference sequence). This CDR3 comprises 15 residues. V dropped 4 bases and J dropped 2 bases, with 9 bases sitting between them.